This T cell receptor beta chain came from a study of response to subunit inactivated influenza vaccine. Study-wide results and caveats: There was a suggestion from the authors that each seasonal influenza vaccination recruits few new T cells.

TCRdb analysed the RT-PCR reads with MiXCR anew, one entry per CDR3 protein. The sample comprises about 540,000 distinct CDR3 sequences, less than 25% of which are singletons, and around 2.8% rests with the top ten. As regards this clonotype: The antigen remains unidentified.

The same sample was also used in a study of T cells expressing NK-cell markers. That paper adds: With UMIs, 5'RACE template switching was used to make TCR beta cDNA. Sorted CD3+CD56-NKG2C+, CD3+CD56+NKG2C- and CD3+CD56+NKG2C+ T cells were the source of the TCR beta repertoires. Most of the eight sequenced donors were classified as HCMV-seropositive, and one was classified as seronegative. Whether expanded NKG2C+ T cell clones were HCMV-specific remained unclear.

The clonotype was recovered from a man in his fifties who received an inactivated influenza vaccine. Sequences were derived from CD4+ T cells sorted from PBMCs, sampled 12 days after vaccination.

The CDR3 reads CSASARGRGGTDTQYF. The CDR3 DNA follows: TGCAGTGCTAGCGCGCGGGGGCGGGGGGGAACAGATACGCAGTATTTT. The chain joins TRBV20-1 to TRBJ2-3; the match to TRBD2 covers 9 bases. The CDR3 length is 16 residues. V shed 3 bases, J shed 3 bases, and the junction held 10 bases outside the gene matches. The germline V gene has CDR1 DFQATT and CDR2 SNEGSKA (reference sequence).